The rows below give T cell receptor beta chains drawn from one sample of a study of metastatic and nonmetastatic thyroid tumors. TCRdb re-processed the PCR reads through MiXCR. There are just over 15,000 clones in the sample; 3% to 4% occur only once, and less than 25% lies in the top ten. The sample consisted of tumor tissue. Receptor source: a female donor with papillary thyroid cancer or a benign thyroid nodule (not recorded which). Some clones in this sample may be carry-over from other donors' samples. Both conserved end residues are part of each CDR3. The order of the fields is clone size, D gene, J gene, V gene, CDR3 protein, CDR3 DNA. D genes are given only for firm matches. The size of a clone is reported for some rows only, either as once, few or many, or as a class for expanded clones.

>few|NA|TRBJ1-1|TRBV3-2
CASSPRKSGLRWTEAFF
TGTGCCAGCAGCCCCCGGAAGTCAGGGCTTCGGTGGACTGAAGCTTTCTTT
>NA|NA|TRBJ2-2|TRBV20-1
CSARGGGLADYNTGELFF
TGCAGTGCTAGGGGGGGCGGGCTAGCGGACTACAACACCGGGGAGCTGTTTTTT
>NA|TRBD1|TRBJ2-7|TRBV20-1
CSARGTPSGTGTYEQYF
TGCAGTGCTAGAGGCACTCCGTCCGGGACAGGGACCTACGAGCAGTACTTC
>few|TRBD1|TRBJ1-1|TRBV10-3
CAISTGTGHKTEAFF
TGTGCGATTAGTACCGGGACAGGGCATAAGACTGAAGCTTTCTTT
>few|NA|TRBJ1-2|TRBV5-1
CASSLDSDYGYTF
TGCGCCAGCAGCTTGGATTCGGACTATGGCTACACCTTC
>NA|NA|TRBJ1-5|TRBV11-2
CASSLGDSNQPQHF
TGTGCCAGCAGCTTAGGAGATAGCAATCAGCCCCAGCATTTT
>many|TRBD2|TRBJ2-5|TRBV4-1
CASSQAGGGETQYF
TGCGCCAGCAGCCAAGCGGGAGGGGGAGAGACCCAGTACTTC
>few|NA|TRBJ1-1|TRBV7-9
CASSLLDGGDTEAFF
TGTGCCAGCAGCCTACTGGACGGCGGTGACACTGAAGCTTTCTTT
>NA|TRBD1|TRBJ2-2|TRBV6-2/TRBV6-3
CASSYGQGVGTGELFF
TGTGCCAGCAGTTACGGACAGGGGGTTGGCACCGGGGAGCTGTTTTTT
>NA|TRBD2|TRBJ2-7|TRBV20-1
CSARVTSGSFRAYEQYF
TGCAGTGCTAGAGTTACTAGCGGGAGTTTCAGGGCTTACGAGCAGTACTTC
>few|NA|TRBJ1-1|TRBV7-2
CASSFMNTEAFF
TGTGCCAGCAGTTTTATGAACACTGAAGCTTTCTTT
>NA|TRBD2|TRBJ2-1|TRBV6-1
CASTDGTSGYNEQFF
TGTGCCAGCACCGATGGGACTAGCGGGTACAATGAGCAGTTCTTC
>few|NA|TRBJ2-1|TRBV6-1
CASSGFLHNEQFF
TGTGCCAGCAGTGGATTTTTACACAATGAGCAGTTCTTC
>few|NA|TRBJ2-7|TRBV12-3/TRBV12-4
CASSLDLGAGMGEQYF
TGTGCCAGCAGTTTGGACCTAGGGGCAGGGATGGGCGAGCAGTACTTC
>few|NA|TRBJ1-2|TRBV28
CASRGRGSNYGYTF
TGTGCCAGCAGGGGTAGGGGGAGCAACTATGGCTACACCTTC
>NA|NA|TRBJ2-1|TRBV7-3
CASSLLEGTEQFF
TGTGCCAGCAGCTTACTCGAGGGAACTGAGCAGTTCTTC
>NA|NA|TRBJ1-1|TRBV27
CASSLHTMNTEAFF
TGTGCCAGCAGTTTACACACAATGAACACTGAAGCTTTCTTT
>few|NA|TRBJ2-7|TRBV6-1
CASSEGYGEAYEQYF
TGTGCCAGCAGTGAAGGTTATGGAGAAGCCTACGAGCAGTACTTC
>few|NA|TRBJ2-1|TRBV19
CASSISARAYNEQFF
TGTGCCAGTAGTATTAGTGCCAGAGCCTACAATGAGCAGTTCTTC
>NA|NA|TRBJ2-3|TRBV7-8
CASSLVAGITDTQYF
TGTGCCAGCAGCTTAGTGGCAGGGATCACAGATACGCAGTATTTT
>medium-sized|TRBD1|TRBJ1-1|TRBV19
CASSPLTGGVTEAFF
TGTGCCAGTAGTCCCCTGACAGGGGGAGTCACTGAAGCTTTCTTT
>NA|NA|TRBJ2-3|TRBV7-2
CASSLGPNSLVRYF
TGTGCCAGCAGCTTAGGCCCTAACTCCCTTGTCCGGTATTTT
>many|NA|TRBJ1-1|TRBV6-1
CASSYGNAEAFF
TGTGCCAGCAGTTACGGGAACGCTGAAGCTTTCTTT
>few|NA|TRBJ1-5|TRBV5-1
CASSLFGGIQPQHF
TGCGCCAGCAGCTTGTTCGGGGGGATCCAGCCCCAGCATTTT
>NA|NA|TRBJ1-6|TRBV30
CAWSTEYNSPLHF
TGTGCCTGGAGTACAGAATATAATTCACCCCTCCACTTT
>few|TRBD2|TRBJ2-7|TRBV5-1
CASSGRSSGGAYYEQYF
TGCGCCAGCAGCGGGCGTTCTAGCGGGGGGGCCTATTACGAGCAGTACTTC
>NA|NA|TRBJ2-2|TRBV2
CASSGKVPGELFF
TGTGCCAGCAGCGGAAAGGTCCCCGGGGAGCTGTTTTTT
>NA|NA|TRBJ1-1|TRBV29-1
CSVGGGGGGTEAFF
TGCAGCGTTGGGGGGGGAGGGGGTGGCACTGAAGCTTTCTTT
>few|TRBD1|TRBJ2-1|TRBV28
CASSFSGTGLNEQFF
TGTGCCAGCAGTTTTTCCGGGACAGGGTTGAATGAGCAGTTCTTC
>NA|TRBD2|TRBJ2-1|TRBV5-1
CASSSGLAGVDEQFF
TGCGCCAGCAGCTCTGGACTAGCGGGAGTTGATGAGCAGTTCTTC
>few|NA|TRBJ1-3|TRBV11-3
CASSSEGGQGNTIYF
TGTGCCAGCAGCTCCGAGGGGGGGCAAGGAAACACCATATATTTT
>medium-sized|NA|TRBJ1-2|TRBV6-1
CASNPDRSTGYTF
TGTGCCAGCAACCCCGACAGGAGCACTGGCTACACCTTC
>NA|TRBD2|TRBJ2-1|TRBV20-1
CSALSPGRGHNEQFF
TGCAGTGCCCTCAGCCCCGGGAGGGGCCACAATGAGCAGTTCTTC
>few|NA|TRBJ1-2|TRBV7-2
CASSPGGESYGYTF
TGTGCCAGCAGCCCCGGCGGGGAGTCCTATGGCTACACCTTC
>few|TRBD1|TRBJ2-1|TRBV2
CASIRQGGQFF
TGTGCCAGCATCCGACAGGGCGGGCAGTTCTTC
>NA|NA|TRBJ2-2|TRBV6-9
CASSYSSNTGELFF
TGTGCCAGCAGTTACAGCAGTAACACCGGGGAGCTGTTTTTT
>medium-sized|TRBD2|TRBJ2-1|TRBV2
CASTPVSSGVIEQFF
TGTGCCAGCACCCCCGTCTCTAGCGGTGTTATTGAGCAGTTCTTC
>NA|TRBD2|TRBJ2-7|TRBV19
CASSKAGARGEQYF
TGTGCCAGTAGTAAAGCGGGAGCACGGGGCGAGCAGTACTTC
>few|TRBD2|TRBJ2-1|TRBV20-1
CSASPRTSDEQFF
TGCAGTGCTAGTCCTAGGACTAGCGATGAGCAGTTCTTC
>few|TRBD2|TRBJ2-6|TRBV28
CASSPAGAGANVLTF
TGTGCCAGCAGCCCCGCGGGGGCTGGGGCCAACGTCCTGACTTTC
>NA|TRBD1|TRBJ2-7|TRBV20-1
CSATDRGYEQYF
TGCAGTGCTACGGACAGGGGCTACGAGCAGTACTTC
>NA|TRBD1|TRBJ1-1|TRBV4-1
CASSRGQVNTEAFF
TGCGCCAGCAGCCGGGGACAGGTGAACACTGAAGCTTTCTTT
>NA|NA|TRBJ2-7|TRBV2
CASSGTGSYEQYF
TGTGCCAGCAGTGGGACGGGCTCCTACGAGCAGTACTTC
>few|TRBD2|TRBJ2-3|TRBV4-1
CASSRTSNTDTQYF
TGCGCCAGCAGTAGGACTAGCAACACAGATACGCAGTATTTT
>NA|TRBD2|TRBJ2-7|TRBV29-1
CSVSPGGGGPYEQYF
TGCAGCGTTAGCCCGGGCGGGGGTGGTCCCTACGAGCAGTACTTC
>NA|NA|TRBJ1-6|TRBV6-1
CASAGAWNSPLHF
TGTGCCAGCGCAGGAGCGTGGAATTCACCCCTCCACTTT
>NA|TRBD1|TRBJ2-7|TRBV10-3
CAISESGTGGEQYF
TGTGCCATCAGTGAGTCCGGGACAGGGGGCGAGCAGTACTTC
>medium-sized|NA|TRBJ2-1|TRBV29-1
CSAGGSYNEQFF
TGCAGCGCTGGGGGCAGCTACAATGAGCAGTTCTTC
>few|NA|TRBJ1-1|TRBV24-1
CATRGHTNTEAFF
TGTGCCACCCGGGGACACACGAACACTGAAGCTTTCTTT
>few|TRBD1|TRBJ1-4|TRBV7-7
CASSLQGQGGEKLFF
TGTGCTAGCAGCCTACAGGGACAGGGGGGGGAAAAACTGTTTTTT
>few|NA|TRBJ2-7|TRBV24-1
CATSDLSGEQYF
TGTGCCACCAGTGATTTGTCGGGGGAGCAGTACTTC
>many|TRBD1|TRBJ2-3|TRBV2
CASREDRASTQYF
TGTGCCAGCAGGGAGGACAGGGCTTCTACGCAGTATTTT
>few|NA|TRBJ1-5|TRBV6-5
CASSPISNQPQHF
TGTGCCAGCAGTCCCATTAGCAATCAGCCCCAGCATTTT
>medium-sized|TRBD1|TRBJ2-3|TRBV15
CATSPGQGAWTDTQYF
TGTGCCACCAGCCCGGGACAGGGGGCTTGGACAGATACGCAGTATTTT
>many|NA|TRBJ2-3|TRBV12-3/TRBV12-4
CASSLSTDTQYF
TGTGCCAGCAGTTTATCTACAGATACGCAGTATTTT
>hyperexpanded|NA|TRBJ2-7|TRBV27
CASRSGQNPAYEQYF
TGTGCCAGCAGATCCGGACAGAACCCGGCCTACGAGCAGTACTTC
>medium-sized|NA|TRBJ1-2|TRBV7-3
CASSPVPGQGGYTF
TGTGCCAGCAGCCCCGTTCCGGGGCAGGGTGGCTACACCTTC
>NA|NA|TRBJ2-7|TRBV5-1
CASSLVSGSYEQYF
TGCGCCAGCAGCTTGGTATCAGGGTCCTACGAGCAGTACTTC
>few|NA|TRBJ2-2|TRBV15
CATLKGGGGTGELFF
TGTGCCACCCTCAAGGGGGGCGGGGGCACCGGGGAGCTGTTTTTT
>few|NA|TRBJ2-7|TRBV6-1
CASTIGIGYEQYF
TGTGCCAGCACCATAGGCATAGGCTACGAGCAGTACTTC